A selection of T cell receptor beta chains follows, all from one sample in a study of regulatory dendritic cells for organ transplantation. TCRdb keeps only in-frame clones here, not all; method: immunoSEQ multiplex PCR. The data show 20,000 to 25,000 clones, around three quarters seen once. The sample taken for sequencing was memory CD4+ T cells from blood. These receptor sequences come from a human donor in good health. Each CDR3 is given with its conserved first and last residue. The D gene is left open where the match is weak. Rows give clone size only sometimes, using once, few, many, or a class for an expanded clone.

J: TRBJ2-1
D: TRBD2
size: NA
V: TRBV7-2
DNA: TGTGCCAGCAGCTTAGTAGGAGGGACTAGTAGAAGTGAGCAGTTCTTC
CDR3: CASSLVGGTSRSEQFF

J: TRBJ1-2
D: NA
size: NA
V: TRBV5-5
DNA: TGTGCCAGCAGCTTGGCAGGGGAAATGAACTATGGCTACACCTTC
CDR3: CASSLAGEMNYGYTF

J: TRBJ2-2
D: NA
size: NA
V: TRBV2
DNA: TGTGCCAGCAGTGCGACGGCTAGTTCCAACACCGGGGAGCTGTTTTTT
CDR3: CASSATASSNTGELFF

J: TRBJ2-5
D: NA
size: NA
V: TRBV11-3
DNA: TGTGCCAGCAGCCCCGGCGGAGGGTTGGGGGAGACCCAGTACTTC
CDR3: CASSPGGGLGETQYF

J: TRBJ1-5
D: NA
size: NA
V: TRBV6-1
DNA: TGTGCCAGCAGTGAAGCGCTAAGGGGTCGGATCAATCAGCCCCAGCATTTT
CDR3: CASSEALRGRINQPQHF

J: TRBJ2-1
D: TRBD2
size: NA
V: TRBV7-2
DNA: TGTGCCAGCAGTTTAGCGGGGGCCTCCTACAATGAGCAGTTCTTC
CDR3: CASSLAGASYNEQFF

J: TRBJ2-2
D: NA
size: NA
V: TRBV6-6
DNA: TGTGCCAGCACTCCGACAGGGAACACCGGGGAGCTGTTTTTT
CDR3: CASTPTGNTGELFF

J: TRBJ1-1
D: NA
size: NA
V: TRBV6-1
DNA: TGTGCCAGCACCCTTGAGGGCAGCTATAACACTGAAGCTTTCTTT
CDR3: CASTLEGSYNTEAFF

J: TRBJ2-2
D: NA
size: NA
V: TRBV7-9
DNA: TGTGCCAGCAGCCAGACAGGTCCCGGGGAGCTGTTTTTT
CDR3: CASSQTGPGELFF

J: TRBJ2-3
D: NA
size: NA
V: TRBV5-6
DNA: TGTGCCAGCAGCCTCGGGGGCACAGATACGCAGTATTTT
CDR3: CASSLGGTDTQYF

J: TRBJ2-1
D: TRBD2
size: NA
V: TRBV2
DNA: TGTGCCAGTGAGACTAGCGGGGTCTACAATGAGCAGTTCTTC
CDR3: CASETSGVYNEQFF

J: TRBJ2-5
D: TRBD1
size: once
V: TRBV19
DNA: TGTGCCAGTAGGGGCAGGGGGCTTGGGGAGACCCAGTACTTC
CDR3: CASRGRGLGETQYF

J: TRBJ1-4
D: TRBD1
size: NA
V: TRBV18
DNA: TGTGCCAGCTCACCATTAAGGGGGCAGGAAAAACTGTTTTTT
CDR3: CASSPLRGQEKLFF

J: TRBJ1-1
D: NA
size: once
V: TRBV10-3
DNA: TGTGCCATCAGTGCAGCGTTGAACACTGAAGCTTTCTTT
CDR3: CAISAALNTEAFF

J: TRBJ2-7
D: TRBD1
size: NA
V: TRBV2
DNA: TGTGCCAGCACCACTGGGACAGTTTTTGCCGAGCAGTACTTC
CDR3: CASTTGTVFAEQYF

J: TRBJ2-7
D: NA
size: NA
V: TRBV10-3
DNA: TGTGCCATCAGTGAGAGGGACTTGGGGTCGGACGAGCAGTACTTC
CDR3: CAISERDLGSDEQYF

J: TRBJ1-4
D: NA
size: NA
V: TRBV19
DNA: TGTGCCAGTAGTATAGGGGCCGCAACTAATGAAAAACTGTTTTTT
CDR3: CASSIGAATNEKLFF

J: TRBJ2-5
D: TRBD1
size: once
V: TRBV9
DNA: TGTGCCAGCAGCGCCGGGGACAGAGCCCAAGAGACCCAGTACTTC
CDR3: CASSAGDRAQETQYF

J: TRBJ1-6
D: NA
size: once
V: TRBV19
DNA: TGTGCCAGTAGTACTCAGGCGACTAATTCACCCCTCCACTTT
CDR3: CASSTQATNSPLHF

J: TRBJ1-6
D: TRBD1
size: NA
V: TRBV5-1
DNA: TGCGCCAGCAGCTTGGGACAGGGGGAATCGACTAATTCACCCCTCCACTTT
CDR3: CASSLGQGESTNSPLHF

J: TRBJ1-2
D: NA
size: NA
V: TRBV5-5
DNA: TGTGCCAGCAGTTTTGACAGGACCTATGGCTACACCTTC
CDR3: CASSFDRTYGYTF

J: TRBJ2-3
D: NA
size: NA
V: TRBV5-4
DNA: TGTGCCAGCAGCTTCGGGACAACTAGCACAGATACGCAGTATTTT
CDR3: CASSFGTTSTDTQYF

J: TRBJ2-5
D: NA
size: NA
V: TRBV19
DNA: TGTGCCAGTAGTCAAGACAGGTCTCAAGAGACCCAGTACTTC
CDR3: CASSQDRSQETQYF

J: TRBJ2-1
D: TRBD1
size: once
V: TRBV7-6
DNA: TGTGCCAGCAGCCCCCGCCCGGGACAGGGGGGAAATGAGCAGTTCTTC
CDR3: CASSPRPGQGGNEQFF

J: TRBJ2-6
D: TRBD1
size: NA
V: TRBV5-1
DNA: TGCGCCAGCGGGACAGGGGGCTCTGGGGCCAACGTCCTGACTTTC
CDR3: CASGTGGSGANVLTF

J: TRBJ2-2
D: NA
size: NA
V: TRBV5-5
DNA: TGTGCCAGCAGCTTGTTCCCGTCTAGGGAGCTGTTTTTT
CDR3: CASSLFPSRELFF

J: TRBJ2-1
D: TRBD2
size: NA
V: TRBV4-2
DNA: TGTGCCAGCAGCCAAGTAGCGGGGCTAAACAATGAGCAGTTCTTC
CDR3: CASSQVAGLNNEQFF

J: TRBJ1-5
D: TRBD1
size: NA
V: TRBV2
DNA: TGTGCCAGCAGTACCTATCTCGGGACAGCTCAGCCCCAGCATTTT
CDR3: CASSTYLGTAQPQHF

J: TRBJ2-2
D: NA
size: NA
V: TRBV11-3
DNA: TGTGCCAGCAGCTTAGAGGGGGCCCGGAACACCGGGGAGCTGTTTTTT
CDR3: CASSLEGARNTGELFF

J: TRBJ2-3
D: NA
size: NA
V: TRBV6-5
DNA: TGTGCCAGCAGAGAACAGACCACAGATACGCAGTATTTT
CDR3: CASREQTTDTQYF

J: TRBJ1-2
D: TRBD1
size: NA
V: TRBV6-1
DNA: TGTGCCAGCAGTGAAACGCAAGGGACAGGCCCCCGCTATGGCTACACCTTC
CDR3: CASSETQGTGPRYGYTF

J: TRBJ2-5
D: NA
size: NA
V: TRBV7-8
DNA: TGTGCCAGCAGCTTAGTAAAAGGAGCAGAGACCCAGTACTTC
CDR3: CASSLVKGAETQYF

J: TRBJ2-6
D: NA
size: NA
V: TRBV7-9
DNA: TGTGCCGGAGTCTACTCTGGGGCCAACGTCCTGACTTTC
CDR3: CAGVYSGANVLTF

J: TRBJ1-2
D: TRBD1
size: NA
V: TRBV27
DNA: TGTGCCAGCGGAAGACAGGGGGCCGAAGGCTACACCTTC
CDR3: CASGRQGAEGYTF

J: TRBJ2-7
D: NA
size: NA
V: TRBV6-5
DNA: TGTGCCAGCAGGCAGGGACAATACTACGAGCAGTACTTC
CDR3: CASRQGQYYEQYF

J: TRBJ1-5
D: NA
size: NA
V: TRBV6-6
DNA: TGTGCCAGCAGTTACGGGCGGGGGTTTAGGCAGCCCCAGCATTTT
CDR3: CASSYGRGFRQPQHF

J: TRBJ1-5
D: TRBD1
size: NA
V: TRBV19
DNA: TGTGCCAGTAACGACAGGGGGTTTCAGCCCCAGCATTTT
CDR3: CASNDRGFQPQHF

J: TRBJ2-2
D: NA
size: few
V: TRBV14
DNA: TGTGCCAGCAGCCAACGAAGATCCGGGTCCGGGGAGCTGTTTTTT
CDR3: CASSQRRSGSGELFF

J: TRBJ2-1
D: NA
size: NA
V: TRBV6-1
DNA: TGTGCCAGCACTCTCGAAGCGTGGAGGCAGTTCTTC
CDR3: CASTLEAWRQFF

J: TRBJ1-2
D: NA
size: once
V: TRBV6-1
DNA: TGTGCCAGCAGTGAACTCGGCTTAGGGGGGGATGGCTACACCTTC
CDR3: CASSELGLGGDGYTF